This record looks at one T cell receptor (beta chain) sequence and its context. This CDR3 is built from 15 residues. V gave up 4 bases and J gave up 9 bases; unmatched junction bases: 8. Germline V CDR1 and CDR2: SEHNR, FQNEAQ (reference sequence). Participant ages covered about 18 to 95 years across 25 or so US areas. Cohort assignment relied on participant-reported clinical history. Each recovered donor of Cohort 3 presented with two negative PCRs, clearance, or symptom resolution. This entry is derived from a study of blood T cell repertoires in COVID-19. Study-level background: Both acute and convalescent COVID-19 samples were obtained from the United States, Italy and Spain.

Generated by immunoSEQ multiplex PCR, the TCRdb table keeps only in-frame clones and is missing some. The data show about 300,000 clones, just over 85% seen once. The sample comprised PBMCs or T cells enriched from blood (not recorded which). The gene calls are TRBV7-9 and TRBJ1-6, with 8 bases lining up with TRBD1. This sequence was found in a man aged 25-40 years who had recovered from COVID-19. The CDR3 here is CASSSNDRGSSPLHF. The DNA of the CDR3 is TGTGCCAGCAGCTCCAATGACAGGGGTAGTTCACCCCTCCACTTT.